A single sample is the source of the 8 T cell receptor beta chains below, sequenced in a study of cytomegalovirus exposure and HLA in healthy donors. In the PCR, 60 Vbeta and 13 Jbeta primers were used. Generated by immunoSEQ multiplex PCR, the TCRdb table keeps only in-frame clones and is missing some. The sample has some 130,000 clones; roughly 82% are singletons. The sample consisted of PBMCs. The receptors originated from a male donor in good health and CMV-seropositive.

The chain recombines TRBV19 with TRBJ2-1; D may be TRBD1 (6 bases). Trimming removed 2 bases at V and 6 bases at J, with 20 bases between. This CDR3 has 17 residues. Germline values: CDR1 LNHDA, CDR2 SQIVND (reference sequence). The chain's CDR3 is CASSIFHREPILNEQFF. CDR3 in DNA: TGTGCCAGTAGTATATTCCACAGGGAGCCAATTCTCAATGAGCAGTTCTTC.

The CDR3 reads CAWNVGSTEAFF. DNA of the CDR3: TGTGCCTGGAACGTAGGGAGTACTGAAGCTTTCTTT. This sequence joins TRBV30 and TRBJ1-1; D not certain. Per germline, CDR1 GTSNPN and CDR2 SVGIG (reference sequence). With 4 bases removed from V and 5 bases from J, the gap between germline ends came to 11 bases. CDR3 length equals 12 residues.

The chain recombines TRBV2 with TRBJ2-1; 9 bases map to TRBD2. Unmatched junction bases numbered 6, after V lost 8 bases and J lost 1 base. The CDR3 runs 15 residues. Germline loops: CDR1 SNHLY, CDR2 FYNNEI. CDR3 sequence reads: CASAKLAGSYNEQFF. The CDR3 DNA sequence: TGTGCCAGCGCCAAACTAGCGGGTTCCTACAATGAGCAGTTCTTC.

This rearrangement joins TRBV7-9 to TRBJ2-3; D might be TRBD2 (6 bases). The CDR3 spans 18 residues. CDR1 and CDR2 from the germline V gene are SEHNR and FQNEAQ (reference sequence). V was pared by 5 bases and J by 3 bases, with 24 bases between. The CDR3 nucleotides read TGTGCCAGCAGCCCCCCTTTTAGGGTAGCGGTTGGGACAGATACGCAGTATTTT. It encodes CASSPPFRVAVGTDTQYF.

Details on this clone: The same CDR3 can be traced to other DNA sequences in this sample. The rearrangement links TRBV7-9 to TRBJ1-3, with TRBD1 as a possible D gene (5 bases). This CDR3 region has 17 residues. The germline V gene encodes CDR1 SEHNR and CDR2 FQNEAQ (reference sequence). Trimming took 5 bases from V and 2 from J, leaving 19 bases between them. Here the CDR3 DNA reads TGTGCCAGCAGCCCACCTGGTACAGGCCTCACTGGAAACACCATATATTTT. Its translation: CASSPPGTGLTGNTIYF.

The chain is built from TRBV9 and TRBJ2-3, with 12 bases matching TRBD2. Germline V gene lookup returns CDR1 SGDLS and CDR2 YYNGEE. V gave up 0 bases and J gave up 0 bases; unmatched junction bases: 2. The CDR3 length is 17 residues. CDR3 sequence (DNA): TGTGCCAGCAGCGTAGGGACTAGCGGGGCCAGCACAGATACGCAGTATTTT. Its protein product is CASSVGTSGASTDTQYF.

The chain employs TRBV5-4 and TRBJ2-3, with TRBD2 matching 8 bases. Germline CDR1 reads SGHNT; CDR2 reads YYREEE (reference sequence). The CDR3 runs to 16 residues. The ends lost 1 base at V and 2 bases at J; junction bases unmatched: 6. CDR3 loop: CASSLKTSVTTDTQYF. Written as DNA, the CDR3 is TGTGCCAGCAGCTTGAAGACTAGCGTAACCACAGATACGCAGTATTTT.

The chain couples TRBV5-6 to TRBJ1-3; D perhaps matches TRBD1 (5 bases). Germline-derived CDR1 and CDR2 are SGHDT and YYEEEE. This CDR3 spans 16 amino acids. The V gene lost 2 bases and the J gene lost 1 base, with 13 bases spanning the gap. CDR3 nucleotides: TGTGCCAGCAGCTTTGGGGGACTGCTATCTGGAAACACCATATATTTT. As protein: CASSFGGLLSGNTIYF. Filled out from reference TRBV5-6 and TRBJ1-3, the complete variable domain reads DAGVTQSPTHLIKTRGQQVTLRCSPKSGHDTVSWYQQALGQGPQFIFQYYEEEERQRGNFPDRFSGHQFPNYSSELNVNALLLGDSALYLCASSFGGLLSGNTIYFGEGSWLTVV.